The 7 T cell receptor beta chains given below trace back to one sample, sequenced in a study of T cell clones after liver transplantation. Profiled with immunoSEQ multiplex PCR; TCRdb holds only in-frame clones, not every one. The table records more than 95,000 clones, less than 95% of them present only once. The specimen was CD4+ T cells from blood, collected 12 months after liver transplant. The source of these receptors is a human patient who received a liver transplant. Certain T cells may be donor cells from the graft.

The rearrangement joins TRBV2 to TRBJ2-2; 10 bases match TRBD2. Trimming at V came to 7 bases and at J to 0 bases, leaving 17 bases not matched to a gene. CDR3 length equals 20 residues. Germline V gene lookup returns CDR1 SNHLY and CDR2 FYNNEI. The CDR3 DNA sequence: TGTGCCAGCACCGGTGGGTTAGCGGGAGGCCACCTCGCGAACACCGGGGAGCTGTTTTTT. It translates to CASTGGLAGGHLANTGELFF.

The chain has TRBV11-3 and TRBJ2-3; weak D call: TRBD1 (5 bases). Trimming left V 0 bases short and J 4 bases short, with 11 bases between. This CDR3 is 15 amino acids long. The germline V gene encodes CDR1 SGHNT and CDR2 YENEEA. CDR3 protein: CASSLDGLGPDTQYF. CDR3 coding DNA: TGTGCCAGCAGCTTAGATGGATTGGGGCCAGATACGCAGTATTTT.

The sample holds many counts of this clone. This chain links TRBV9 with TRBJ2-3; tentative D call: TRBD2 (5 bases). V shed 7 bases and J shed 4 bases, with 13 bases lying between them. The CDR3 spans 13 residues. Per germline, CDR1 SGDLS and CDR2 YYNGEE. As DNA, the CDR3 is TGTGCCAGCGCCCTAGAGGGCGCAGATACGCAGTATTTT. It translates to CASALEGADTQYF.

The chain recombines TRBV29-1 with TRBJ2-6; D is ambiguous. CDR1 and CDR2 from the germline V gene are SQVTM and ANQGSEA. The germline V and J ends were trimmed by 5 bases and 1 base, with 6 bases remaining between them. The CDR3 loop spans 13 amino acids. For the CDR3, the DNA is TGCAGCGTTAGGCAGTCTGGGGCCAACGTCCTGACTTTC. It encodes CSVRQSGANVLTF.

The V call is TRBV4-3, the J call TRBJ2-7, with D perhaps TRBD2 (7 bases). Germline V gene data show CDR1 as LGHNA and CDR2 as YSLEER. V was shortened by 0 bases and J by 5 bases, with 14 bases between the two germline ends. This CDR3 is built from 15 residues. The CDR3 nucleotides are TGCGCCAGCAGCCAAGAGTGGGGGGGCGTCCACGAGCAGTACTTC. It yields the protein CASSQEWGGVHEQYF.

The chain carries TRBV28 and TRBJ2-1; the match to TRBD2 covers 12 bases. The CDR3 sequence is 16 residues long. Germline CDR1 MDHEN, CDR2 SYDVKM. V lost 7 bases and J lost 8; bases outside the gene matches: 12. CDR3 in DNA: TGTGCCAGCACCCGGTCTAGCGGGAGGGCCATCGATGAGCAGTTCTTC. Translating it yields CASTRSSGRAIDEQFF.

The chain employs TRBV7-9 and TRBJ2-1; 12 positions match TRBD2. V dropped 5 bases and J dropped 5; count of bases not matched to a gene: 4. The germline V gene has CDR1 SEHNR and CDR2 FQNEAQ (reference sequence). The CDR3 is made up of 15 amino acids. CDR3 bases: TGTGCCAGCAGCCTGACTAGCGGGAGAAACAATGAGCAGTTCTTC. It is translated as CASSLTSGRNNEQFF.